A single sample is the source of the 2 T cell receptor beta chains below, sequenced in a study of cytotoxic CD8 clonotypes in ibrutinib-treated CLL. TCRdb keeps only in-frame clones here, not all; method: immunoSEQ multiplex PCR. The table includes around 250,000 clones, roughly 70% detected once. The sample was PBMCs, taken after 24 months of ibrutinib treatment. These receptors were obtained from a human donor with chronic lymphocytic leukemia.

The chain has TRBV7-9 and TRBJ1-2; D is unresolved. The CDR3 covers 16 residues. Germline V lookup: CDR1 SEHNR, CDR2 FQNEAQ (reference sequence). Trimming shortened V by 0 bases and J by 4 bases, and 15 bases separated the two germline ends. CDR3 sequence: CASSLAGRGDPYGYTF. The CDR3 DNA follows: TGTGCCAGCAGCTTAGCCGGTCGGGGAGACCCCTATGGCTACACCTTC.

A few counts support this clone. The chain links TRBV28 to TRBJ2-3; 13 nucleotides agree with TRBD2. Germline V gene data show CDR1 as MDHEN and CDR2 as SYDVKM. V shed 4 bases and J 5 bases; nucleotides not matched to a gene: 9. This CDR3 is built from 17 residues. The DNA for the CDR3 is TGTGCCAGCAGTTCCCGGACTAGCGGGAGTCCAAGAGATACGCAGTATTTT. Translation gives CASSSRTSGSPRDTQYF. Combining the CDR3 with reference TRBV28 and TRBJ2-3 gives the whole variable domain DVKVTQSSRYLVKRTGEKVFLECVQDMDHENMFWYRQDPGLGLRLIYFSYDVKMKEKGDIPEGYSVSREKKERFSLILESASTNQTSMYLCASSSRTSGSPRDTQYFGPGTRLTVL.